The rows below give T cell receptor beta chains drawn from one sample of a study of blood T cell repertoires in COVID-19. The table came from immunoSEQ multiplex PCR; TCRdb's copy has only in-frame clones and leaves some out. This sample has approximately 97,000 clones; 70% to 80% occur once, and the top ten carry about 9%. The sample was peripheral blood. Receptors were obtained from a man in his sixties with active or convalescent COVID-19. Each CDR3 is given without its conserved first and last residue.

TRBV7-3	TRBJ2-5	ASSLAGTGGTQY
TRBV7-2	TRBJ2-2	ASRPTSGRGGELF
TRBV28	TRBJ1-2	ASSSPPGGVGYT
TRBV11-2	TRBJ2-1	ASSFRGNEQF
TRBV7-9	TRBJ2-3	ASSAPGGGASTDTQY
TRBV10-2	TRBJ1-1	ASSEAGQMNTEAF
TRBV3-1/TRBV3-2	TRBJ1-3	ASSQGGQSPGNTIY
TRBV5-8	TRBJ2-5	ASSLAFSSGTQETQY
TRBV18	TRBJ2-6	ASSLQGARNAGANVLT
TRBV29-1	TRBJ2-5	SLIGSDFQETQY
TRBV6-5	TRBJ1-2	ASSPPSPTSGYT
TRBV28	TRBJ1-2	ASEFRGYGYT
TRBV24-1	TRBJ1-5	ATSDGTGPHPQH
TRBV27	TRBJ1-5	ASSRGGRGNQPQH
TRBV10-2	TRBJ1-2	ASLSRTGVQGYT
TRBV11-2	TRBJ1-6	ASSFQWSSYNSPLH
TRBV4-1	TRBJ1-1	ASSQVGGSSTEAF
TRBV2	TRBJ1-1	ASGEYGVSTEAF
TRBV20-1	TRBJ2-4	SAIEASKAKNIQY
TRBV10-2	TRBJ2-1	ASSQTSGFYNEQF
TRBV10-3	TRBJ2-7	AISENSSGKDEQY
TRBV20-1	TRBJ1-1	SASGDTEAF
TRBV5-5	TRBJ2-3	ASSLEWERDTQY
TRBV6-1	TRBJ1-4	ASSEAKQGAGEKLF